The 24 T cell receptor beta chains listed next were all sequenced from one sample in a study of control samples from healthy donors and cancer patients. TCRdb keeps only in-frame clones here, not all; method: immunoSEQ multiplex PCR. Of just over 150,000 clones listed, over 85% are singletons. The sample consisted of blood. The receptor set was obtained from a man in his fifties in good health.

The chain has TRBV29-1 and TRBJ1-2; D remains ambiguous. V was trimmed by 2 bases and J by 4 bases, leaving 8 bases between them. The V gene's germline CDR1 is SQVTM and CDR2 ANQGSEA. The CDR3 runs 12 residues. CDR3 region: CSVESGFYGYTF. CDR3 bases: TGCAGCGTTGAATCGGGGTTCTATGGCTACACCTTC. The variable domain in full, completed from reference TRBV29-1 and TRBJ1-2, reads SAVISQKPSRDICQRGTSLTIQCQVDSQVTMMFWYRQQPGQSLTLIATANQGSEATYESGFVIDKFPISRPNLTFSTLTVSNMSPEDSSIYLCSVESGFYGYTFGSGTRLTVV.

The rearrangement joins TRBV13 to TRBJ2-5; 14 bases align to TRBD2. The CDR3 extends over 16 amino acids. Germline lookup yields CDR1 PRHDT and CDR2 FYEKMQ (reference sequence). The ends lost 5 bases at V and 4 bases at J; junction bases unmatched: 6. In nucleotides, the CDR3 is TGTGCCAGCAGCCCACCGGGACTAGCGGGAGTAGAGACCCAGTACTTC. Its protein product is CASSPPGLAGVETQYF.

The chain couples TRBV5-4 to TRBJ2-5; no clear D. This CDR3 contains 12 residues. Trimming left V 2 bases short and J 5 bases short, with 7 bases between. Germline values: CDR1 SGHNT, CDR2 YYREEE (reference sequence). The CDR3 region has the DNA TGTGCCAGCAGCTTTGTTACTGAGACCCAGTACTTC. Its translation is CASSFVTETQYF.

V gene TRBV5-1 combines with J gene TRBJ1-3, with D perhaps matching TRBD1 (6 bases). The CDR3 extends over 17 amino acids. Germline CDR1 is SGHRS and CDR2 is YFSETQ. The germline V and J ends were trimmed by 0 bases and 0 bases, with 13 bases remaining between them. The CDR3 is CASSLVGQTLSGNTIYF. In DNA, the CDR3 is TGCGCCAGCAGCTTGGTCGGACAGACACTCTCTGGAAACACCATATATTTT.

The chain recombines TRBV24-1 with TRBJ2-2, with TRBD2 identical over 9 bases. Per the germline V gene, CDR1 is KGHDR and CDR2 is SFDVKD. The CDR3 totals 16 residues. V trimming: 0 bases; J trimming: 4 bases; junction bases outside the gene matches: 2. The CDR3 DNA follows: TGTGCCACCAGTGATTTGGGCGGGAGGGCCACCGGGGAGCTGTTTTTT. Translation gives CATSDLGGRATGELFF.

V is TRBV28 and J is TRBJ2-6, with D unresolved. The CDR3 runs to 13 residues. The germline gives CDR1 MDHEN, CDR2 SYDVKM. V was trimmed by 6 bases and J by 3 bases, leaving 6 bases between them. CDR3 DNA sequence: TGTGCCAGCAGACCGAGTGGGGCCAACGTCCTGACTTTC. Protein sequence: CASRPSGANVLTF.

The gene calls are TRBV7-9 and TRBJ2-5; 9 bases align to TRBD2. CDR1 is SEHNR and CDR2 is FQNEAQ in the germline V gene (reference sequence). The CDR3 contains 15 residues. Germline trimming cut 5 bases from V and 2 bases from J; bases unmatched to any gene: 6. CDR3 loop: CASSQGTSRQETQYF. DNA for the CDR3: TGTGCCAGCAGCCAAGGGACTAGCAGACAAGAGACCCAGTACTTC.

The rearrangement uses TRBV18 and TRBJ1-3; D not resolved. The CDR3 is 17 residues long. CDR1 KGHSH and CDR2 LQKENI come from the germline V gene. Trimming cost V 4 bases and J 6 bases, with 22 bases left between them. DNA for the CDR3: TGTGCCAGCTCACTTACTACCACGACCACCGCCGCAAACACCATATATTTT. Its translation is CASSLTTTTTAANTIYF.

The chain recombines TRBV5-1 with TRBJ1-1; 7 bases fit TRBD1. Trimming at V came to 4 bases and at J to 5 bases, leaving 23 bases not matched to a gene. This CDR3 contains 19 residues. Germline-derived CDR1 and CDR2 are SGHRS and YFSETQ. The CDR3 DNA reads TGCGCCAGCAGCCGGCCCCCAACGGACAGGTCTAGAGTTTTGACTGAAGCTTTCTTT. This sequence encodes CASSRPPTDRSRVLTEAFF. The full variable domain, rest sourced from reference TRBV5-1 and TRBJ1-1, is KAGVTQTPRYLIKTRGQQVTLSCSPISGHRSVSWYQQTPGQGLQFLFEYFSETQRNKGNFPGRFSGRQFSNSRSEMNVSTLELGDSALYLCASSRPPTDRSRVLTEAFFGQGTRLTVV.

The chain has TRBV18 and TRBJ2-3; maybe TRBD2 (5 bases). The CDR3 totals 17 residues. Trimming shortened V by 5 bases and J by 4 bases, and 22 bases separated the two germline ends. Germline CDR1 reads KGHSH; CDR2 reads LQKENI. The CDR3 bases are TGTGCCAGCTCATCGGGTCTCATACTAGTTTTGCCAGATACGCAGTATTTT. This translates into CASSSGLILVLPDTQYF.

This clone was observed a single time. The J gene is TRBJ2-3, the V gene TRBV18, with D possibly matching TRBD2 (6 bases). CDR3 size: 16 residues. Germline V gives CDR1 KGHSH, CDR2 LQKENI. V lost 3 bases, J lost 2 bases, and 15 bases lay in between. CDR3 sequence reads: CASSPRDLGSTDTQYF. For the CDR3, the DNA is TGTGCCAGCTCACCTAGGGACTTGGGATCCACAGATACGCAGTATTTT.

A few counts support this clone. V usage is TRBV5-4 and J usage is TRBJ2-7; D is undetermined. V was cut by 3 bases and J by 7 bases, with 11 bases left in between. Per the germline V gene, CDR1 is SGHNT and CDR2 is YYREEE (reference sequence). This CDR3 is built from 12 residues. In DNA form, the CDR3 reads TGTGCCAGCAGCTCAGCCTTAGAAGAGCAGTACTTC. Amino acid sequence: CASSSALEEQYF.

CDR3 nucleotide sequence: TGTGCCAGCAGTACCCGGGGAGTAAGCTATGGCTACACCTTC. This translates into CASSTRGVSYGYTF. V gene TRBV28 combines with J gene TRBJ1-2, with D uncertain. The germline CDR1 and CDR2 sequences are MDHEN and SYDVKM. The CDR3 is 14 residues long. The V end was cut by 5 bases, the J end by 4 bases, with 14 bases between.

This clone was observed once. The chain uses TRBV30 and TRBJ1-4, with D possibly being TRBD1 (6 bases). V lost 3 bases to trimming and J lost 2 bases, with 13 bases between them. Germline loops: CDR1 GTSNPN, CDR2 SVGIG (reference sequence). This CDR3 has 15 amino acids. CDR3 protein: CAWSRGGGTNEKLFF. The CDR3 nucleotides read TGTGCCTGGAGCAGGGGTGGGGGGACTAATGAAAAACTGTTTTTT.

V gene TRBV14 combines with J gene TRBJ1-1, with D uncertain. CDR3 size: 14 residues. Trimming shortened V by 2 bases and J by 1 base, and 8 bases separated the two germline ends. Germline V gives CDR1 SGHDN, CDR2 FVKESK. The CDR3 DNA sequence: TGTGCCAGCAGCCAAAGGACCGCGAACACTGAAGCTTTCTTT. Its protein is CASSQRTANTEAFF.

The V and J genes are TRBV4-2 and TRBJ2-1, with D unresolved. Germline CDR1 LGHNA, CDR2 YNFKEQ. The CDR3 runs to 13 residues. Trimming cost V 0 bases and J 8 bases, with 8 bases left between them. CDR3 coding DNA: TGTGCCAGCAGCCAAGACCCTAGGGATGAGCAGTTCTTC. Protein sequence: CASSQDPRDEQFF.

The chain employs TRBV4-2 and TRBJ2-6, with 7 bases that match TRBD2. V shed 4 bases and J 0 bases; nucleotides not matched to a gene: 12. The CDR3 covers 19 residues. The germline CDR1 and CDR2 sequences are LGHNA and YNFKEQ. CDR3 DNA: TGTGCCAGCAGCCTTTTTTCGGGACTAAAGAGCTCTGGGGCCAACGTCCTGACTTTC. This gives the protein CASSLFSGLKSSGANVLTF.

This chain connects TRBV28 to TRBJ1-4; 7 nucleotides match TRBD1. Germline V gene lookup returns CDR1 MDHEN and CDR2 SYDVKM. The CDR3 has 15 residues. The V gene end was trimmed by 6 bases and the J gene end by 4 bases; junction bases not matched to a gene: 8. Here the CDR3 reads CASRGNRGFNEKLFF. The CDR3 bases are TGTGCCAGCAGGGGGAACAGGGGCTTTAATGAAAAACTGTTTTTT. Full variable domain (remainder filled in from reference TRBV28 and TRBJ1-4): DVKVTQSSRYLVKRTGEKVFLECVQDMDHENMFWYRQDPGLGLRLIYFSYDVKMKEKGDIPEGYSVSREKKERFSLILESASTNQTSMYLCASRGNRGFNEKLFFGSGTQLSVL.

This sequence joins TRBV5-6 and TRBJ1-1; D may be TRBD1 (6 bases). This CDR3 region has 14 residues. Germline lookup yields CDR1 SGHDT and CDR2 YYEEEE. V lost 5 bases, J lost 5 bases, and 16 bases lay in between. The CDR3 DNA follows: TGTGCCAGCAGAACGGCAGGGGAGAGGACTGAAGCTTTCTTT. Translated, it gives CASRTAGERTEAFF.

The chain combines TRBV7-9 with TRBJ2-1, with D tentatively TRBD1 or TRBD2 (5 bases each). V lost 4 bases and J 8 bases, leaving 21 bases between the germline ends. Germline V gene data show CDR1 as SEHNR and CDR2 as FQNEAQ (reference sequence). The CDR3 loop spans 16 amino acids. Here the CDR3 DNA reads TGTGCCAGCAGCTCCGCGTCCGGGACCTTCAGGGATGAGCAGTTCTTC. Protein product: CASSSASGTFRDEQFF.

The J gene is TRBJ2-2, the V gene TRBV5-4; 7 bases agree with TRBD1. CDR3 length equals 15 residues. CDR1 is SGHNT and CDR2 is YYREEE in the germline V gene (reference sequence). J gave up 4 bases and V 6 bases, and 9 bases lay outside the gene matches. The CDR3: CASTKGAGGTGELFF. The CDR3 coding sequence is TGTGCCAGCACCAAAGGGGCAGGGGGCACCGGGGAGCTGTTTTTT.

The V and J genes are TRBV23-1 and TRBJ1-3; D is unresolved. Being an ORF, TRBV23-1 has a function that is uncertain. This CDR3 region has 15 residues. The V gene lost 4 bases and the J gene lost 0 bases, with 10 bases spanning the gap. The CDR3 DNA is TGCGCCAGCAGTCGCCGGGTCGCCTCTGGAAACACCATATATTTT. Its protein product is CASSRRVASGNTIYF.

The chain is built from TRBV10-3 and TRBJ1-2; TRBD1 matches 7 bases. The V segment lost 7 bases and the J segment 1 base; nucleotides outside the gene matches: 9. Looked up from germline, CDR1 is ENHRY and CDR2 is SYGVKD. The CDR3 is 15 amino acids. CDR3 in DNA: TGTGCCATCACAGAAACAGGGGACTTTAACTATGGCTACACCTTC. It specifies CAITETGDFNYGYTF.

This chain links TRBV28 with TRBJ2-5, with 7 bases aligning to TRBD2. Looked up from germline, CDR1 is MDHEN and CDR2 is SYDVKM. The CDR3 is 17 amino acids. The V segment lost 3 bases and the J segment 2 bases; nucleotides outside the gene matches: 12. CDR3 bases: TGTGCCAGCAGTTTCCCTCCACTAGCGACCCTTCAAGAGACCCAGTACTTC. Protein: CASSFPPLATLQETQYF. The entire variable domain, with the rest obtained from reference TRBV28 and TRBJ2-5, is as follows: DVKVTQSSRYLVKRTGEKVFLECVQDMDHENMFWYRQDPGLGLRLIYFSYDVKMKEKGDIPEGYSVSREKKERFSLILESASTNQTSMYLCASSFPPLATLQETQYFGPGTRLLVL.